This T cell receptor beta chain was captured in a study of Ad26.COV2.S vaccination and SARS-CoV-2 variants (dated by TCRdb to about 2021). About the study as a whole: Vaccine-arm donors came from COV1001, a multicentre, randomized, double-blind, placebo-controlled phase I-IIa trial of Ad26.COV2.S in healthy adults. Ad26.COV2.S was administered intramuscularly at 5 x 10^10 or 1 x 10^11 viral particles, either as a single shot or as two shots given 56 days apart. Sequencing of the TCRbeta repertoire served to evaluate the specificity and breadth of SARS-CoV-2-reactive T cell receptors following Ad26.COV2.S vaccination. The TCR-sequenced set comprised approximately 30 samples: approximately 19 Ad26.COV2.S vaccine recipients, 5 placebo recipients and 8 SARS-CoV-2 convalescent individuals. Trial participants were randomized into five groups of five, in which low-dose or high-dose Ad26.COV2.S was given once or twice, or placebo was given on both occasions. Blinding of investigators to trial group allocation was maintained during experiments and outcome assessment.

This sample's treatment or condition label indicates: about 20 received Ad26.COV2.S at low or high dose, single or two shots; roughly five received placebo; per-sample allocation not given. For vaccine and placebo recipients, repertoires were sequenced using samples collected on day 63 after the first injection. Cohort 1b enrolled 20 to 30 adults aged 18-55 years at a single site in Boston, USA, between 29 July and 7 August 2020. As a vaccine, Ad26.COV2.S was a replication-incompetent adenovirus type 26 vector that expressed a prefusion-stabilized SARS-CoV-2 spike protein derived from the original Wuhan strain. This clone was recorded many times. This receptor's antigen is unknown. Base-call qualities are not available, and no considerably larger clone is one nucleotide away. The immunoSEQ Assay was the method used to sequence TCRbeta CDR3 regions. After extraction, genomic DNA underwent amplification by bias-controlled multiplex PCR, followed by high-throughput sequencing. Per the original workflow: To quantify the absolute abundance of each unique TCRbeta CDR3 region, sequences were collapsed and filtered. Usable DNA was measured by amplifying reference genes present in all nucleated cells, and TCRbeta template counts were normalized to that usable DNA to estimate T cell fraction. Repertoire TCRs were annotated as SARS-CoV-2-specific when V gene, CDR3 amino acid sequence and J gene were exactly matched to a known reactive TCR set. The reference SARS-CoV-2 TCR set was derived from MIRA and filtered for enrichment in COVID-19-positive ImmuneCODE repertoires, a step that removed public or cross-reactive TCRs. Drawing on the MIRA antigens, annotated TCRs were analysed further at the level of specific ORF or position within ORF. Depth was the summed frequency of annotated unique rearrangements, while breadth was defined as annotated unique rearrangements over total unique productive rearrangements. Two-sided Wilcoxon rank-sum tests were used to compare TCR breadth between groups. TCRdb re-hosts the immuneACCESS table, in-frame sequences only. Its copies lack some clones; in the studies checked, an unresolved V gene accounts for under half of them, and the cause for the rest is not known. V, J and clone size are taken as reported in that table, and D and trimming were inferred from the DNA itself. Present in this sample are about 410,000 clones, approximately 90% of which were seen just once. 1.9% of the sample is held by the ten biggest clonotypes.

Broad study findings and their caveats: After vaccination, spike-specific CD8+ and CD4+ T cell responses were reported to show substantial breadth. The study lacked the statistical power to compare responses across vaccine doses or regimens. Higher spike-specific TCR breadth was observed in Ad26.COV2.S recipients than in placebo recipients (P = 0.0014). The authors noted that the TCR breadth and depth analyses may have underestimated total T cell responses. Comparable non-spike TCR breadth was observed between vaccine and placebo recipients, consistent with only spike being contained in the vaccine.

Spanning cysteine to phenylalanine, the CDR3 consists of 15 amino acids. Only the CDR3 DNA stays, 45 bases, in frame from base 1. The trim is 0 bases for V and 5 bases for J, with a gap of 13 bases between the germline ends. The germline V gene encodes CDR1 MNHEY and CDR2 SVGEGT. The sample was peripheral blood, taken in a trial of Ad26.COV2.S vaccine versus placebo. This chain joins TRBV6-2 or TRBV6-3 to TRBJ1-1; the D gene remains uncertain. The TCR comes from a person aged 18-60 years who received the Ad26.COV2.S COVID-19 vaccine or a placebo. The CDR3 loop reads CASSYSGEAWTEAFF. The nucleotide sequence is TGTGCCAGCAGTTACTCCGGGGAGGCGTGGACTGAAGCTTTCTTT.